This TCR beta chain was documented in a study of Ad26.COV2.S vaccination and SARS-CoV-2 variants. Notes on the study in general: Those who received vaccine or placebo ended up with similar non-spike TCR breadth. Compared with placebo recipients, vaccine recipients had higher spike-specific TCR breadth.

The repertoire was sequenced with immunoSEQ multiplex PCR; TCRdb's copy has only in-frame clones and lacks some. Of approximately 340,000 clones in the sample, about 85% were seen once. Regarding treatment: around 19 received Ad26.COV2.S at low or high dose, single or two shots; a few received placebo; per-sample allocation not given. Day 63 after the first vaccine or placebo injection was the time point for sampling. Vaccine was an Ad26 vector expressing Wuhan-strain SARS-CoV-2 spike. For this clone: Its target is not known.

In germline, CDR1 is MNHEY, CDR2 SVGAGI. CDR3 length equals 14 residues. V lost 4 bases and J lost 3, with 12 bases in between. The chain combines TRBV6-5 with TRBJ1-1; maybe TRBD1 (6 bases). Here the sequenced sample was peripheral blood, taken in a trial of Ad26.COV2.S vaccine versus placebo. The TCR sequence derives from a person between 18 and 65 years old who received the Ad26.COV2.S COVID-19 vaccine or a placebo. The CDR3 is CASSFTGPDTEAFF. CDR3 bases: TGTGCCAGCAGTTTTACAGGGCCCGACACTGAAGCTTTCTTT.